This T cell receptor (beta chain) was observed in a study of human CD8 memory T cell subsets. Study observations and caveats: From the Chao1 estimates, stem-like memory T cells appeared to be more diverse than precursor exhausted T cells.

A word on this clonotype: The antigen remains unidentified.

Looked up from germline, CDR1 is MNHNS and CDR2 is SASEGT. The CDR3 has 15 residues. Researchers made TCR beta libraries via UMI-labeled 5' RACE. TCRdb re-called the 5' RACE reads; one entry per CDR3 protein, DNA not given. The specimen's table records 5,000 or so distinct CDR3 sequences. The material sequenced was CD8+ T cells from PBMCs. The origin of this receptor is a human donor in good health. The chain links TRBV6-1 to TRBJ2-7; TCRdb returns TRBD2, unconfirmable since there is no DNA. The CDR3 sequence is CASSESRTSSYEQYF.